Described below is a single TCR beta chain sequence and its context. Its antigen remains unknown. The CDR3 is made up of 15 amino acids. Looked up from germline, CDR1 is MGHRA and CDR2 is YSYEKL. V shed 2 bases and J shed 4 bases, with 14 bases lying between them. The sample comes from a study of T-cell reconstitution after alpha-beta-depleted transplantation in children. Study results and limitations: Where alpha-beta T cells came from about two months after transplant was reportedly several hundred expanded graft clones.

Molecular barcoding with unique molecular identifiers was used for the TCRbeta library. Each CDR3 protein gets one entry after TCRdb re-called the PCR reads with MiXCR. The sample includes about 980,000 distinct CDR3 sequences, 25% to 35% seen only once; the top ten take roughly 30%. The sample was PBMCs, mostly from graft donor cells, taken 360 days after TCRalphabeta/CD19-depleted stem cell transplant. This TCR came from a boy under two years old who had a stem cell transplant for SCID, so the T cells may come from the graft donor. The chain recombines TRBV4-1 with TRBJ1-1; D gene ambiguous. CDR3 in amino acids: CASSQFPVRGTEAFF. The CDR3 nucleotides are TGCGCCAGCAGCCAATTCCCGGTACGGGGCACTGAAGCTTTCTTT.